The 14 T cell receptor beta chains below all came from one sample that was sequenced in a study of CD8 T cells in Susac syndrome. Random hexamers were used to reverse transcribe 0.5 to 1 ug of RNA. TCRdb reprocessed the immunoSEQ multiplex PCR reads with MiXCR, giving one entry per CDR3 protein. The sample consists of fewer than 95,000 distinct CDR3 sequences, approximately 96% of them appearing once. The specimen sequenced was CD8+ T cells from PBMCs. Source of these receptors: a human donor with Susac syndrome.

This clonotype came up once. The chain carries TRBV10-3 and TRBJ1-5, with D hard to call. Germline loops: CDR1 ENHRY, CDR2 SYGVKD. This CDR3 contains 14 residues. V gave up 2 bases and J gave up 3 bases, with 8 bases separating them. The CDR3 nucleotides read TGTGCCATCAGTGAGGCACGCCTCAATCAGCCCCAGCATTTT. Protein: CAISEARLNQPQHF.

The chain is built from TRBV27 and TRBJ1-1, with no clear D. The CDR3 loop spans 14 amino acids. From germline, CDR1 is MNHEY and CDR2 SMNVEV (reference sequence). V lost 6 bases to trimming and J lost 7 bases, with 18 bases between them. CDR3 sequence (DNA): TGTGCCAGCAGCCTAATCGGACGGTCAAATGAAGCTTTCTTT. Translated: CASSLIGRSNEAFF.

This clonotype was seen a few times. For the CDR3, the DNA is TGCAGCGTTGTAGGGAACACTGAAGCTTTCTTT. It yields the protein CSVVGNTEAFF. This chain uses TRBV29-1 with TRBJ1-1, with no clear D. This CDR3 has 11 amino acids. Trimming took off 4 bases at V and 1 base at J, with 4 bases between the two ends. CDR1 and CDR2 from the germline V gene are SQVTM and ANQGSEA.

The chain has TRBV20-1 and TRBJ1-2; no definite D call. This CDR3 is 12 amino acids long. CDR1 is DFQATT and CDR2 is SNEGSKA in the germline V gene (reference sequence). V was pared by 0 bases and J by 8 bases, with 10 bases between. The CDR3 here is CSARDRLRGYTF. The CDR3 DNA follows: TGCAGTGCTAGAGATCGCCTTCGAGGCTACACCTTC.

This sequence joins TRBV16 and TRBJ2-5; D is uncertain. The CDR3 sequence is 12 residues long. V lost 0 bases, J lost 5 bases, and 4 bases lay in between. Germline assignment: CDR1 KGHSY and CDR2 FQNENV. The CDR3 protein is CASSQSGETQYF. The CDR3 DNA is TGTGCCAGCAGCCAATCGGGCGAGACCCAGTACTTC. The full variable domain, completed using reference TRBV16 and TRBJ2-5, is GEEVAQTPKHLVRGEGQKAKLYCAPIKGHSYVFWYQQVLKNEFKFLISFQNENVFDETGMPKERFSAKCLPNSPCSLEIQATKLEDSAVYFCASSQSGETQYFGPGTRLLVL.

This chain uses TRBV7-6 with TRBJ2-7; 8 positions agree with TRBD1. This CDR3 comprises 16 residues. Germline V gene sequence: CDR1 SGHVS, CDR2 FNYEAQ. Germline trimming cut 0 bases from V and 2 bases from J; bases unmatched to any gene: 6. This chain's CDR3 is CASSLAPQGAPYEQYF. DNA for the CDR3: TGTGCCAGCAGCTTAGCGCCCCAGGGGGCTCCCTACGAGCAGTACTTC.

The CDR3 loop is CSAIGTNSGNTIYF. CDR3 sequence (DNA): TGCAGTGCGATCGGGACAAACTCTGGAAACACCATATATTTT. The chain recombines TRBV20-1 with TRBJ1-3, with D possibly TRBD1 on 6 matching bases. Germline CDR1 and CDR2: DFQATT and SNEGSKA (reference sequence). Trimming stripped 6 bases from V and 0 bases from J, with 12 bases between. This CDR3 is 14 amino acids long.

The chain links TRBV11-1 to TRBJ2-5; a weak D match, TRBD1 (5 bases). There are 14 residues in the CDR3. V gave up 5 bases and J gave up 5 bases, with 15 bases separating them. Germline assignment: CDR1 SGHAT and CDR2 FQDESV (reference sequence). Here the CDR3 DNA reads TGTGCCAGCAGCCCTAGACAGCGAAGGGAGACCCAGTACTTC. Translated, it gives CASSPRQRRETQYF.

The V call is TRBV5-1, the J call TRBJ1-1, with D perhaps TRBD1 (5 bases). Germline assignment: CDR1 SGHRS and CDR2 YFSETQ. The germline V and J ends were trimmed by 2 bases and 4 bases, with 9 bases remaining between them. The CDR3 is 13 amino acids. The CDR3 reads CASSLTGFTEAFF. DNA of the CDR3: TGCGCCAGCAGCTTAACAGGTTTCACTGAAGCTTTCTTT.

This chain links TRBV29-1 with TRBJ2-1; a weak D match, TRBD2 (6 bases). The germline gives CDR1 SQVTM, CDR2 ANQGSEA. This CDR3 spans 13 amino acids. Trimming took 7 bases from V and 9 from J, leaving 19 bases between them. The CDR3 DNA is TGCAGCGCAGAGGACTACTCAATGGGTGAGCAGTTCTTC. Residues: CSAEDYSMGEQFF.

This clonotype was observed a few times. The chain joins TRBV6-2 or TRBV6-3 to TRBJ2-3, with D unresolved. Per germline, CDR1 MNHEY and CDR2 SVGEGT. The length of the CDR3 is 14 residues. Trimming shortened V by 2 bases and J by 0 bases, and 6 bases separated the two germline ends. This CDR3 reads CASSYVDSTDTQYF. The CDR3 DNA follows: TGTGCCAGCAGTTACGTGGATAGCACAGATACGCAGTATTTT.

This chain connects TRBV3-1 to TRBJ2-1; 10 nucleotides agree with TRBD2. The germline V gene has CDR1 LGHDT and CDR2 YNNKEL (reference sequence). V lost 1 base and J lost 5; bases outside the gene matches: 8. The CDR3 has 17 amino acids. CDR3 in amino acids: CASSQVGSGGPHNEQFF. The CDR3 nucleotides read TGTGCCAGCAGCCAAGTGGGTAGCGGGGGGCCCCACAATGAGCAGTTCTTC.

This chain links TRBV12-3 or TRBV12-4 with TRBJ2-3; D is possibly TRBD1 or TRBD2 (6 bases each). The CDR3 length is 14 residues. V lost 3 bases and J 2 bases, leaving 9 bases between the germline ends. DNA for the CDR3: TGTGCCAGCAGTTTCGGGGGCCCCACAGATACGCAGTATTTT. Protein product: CASSFGGPTDTQYF.

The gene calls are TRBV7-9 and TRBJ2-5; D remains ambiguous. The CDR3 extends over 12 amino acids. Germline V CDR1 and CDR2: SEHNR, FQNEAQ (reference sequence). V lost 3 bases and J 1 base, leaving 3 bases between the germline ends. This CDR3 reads CASSFGQETQYF. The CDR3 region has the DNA TGTGCCAGCAGCTTCGGCCAAGAGACCCAGTACTTC.